A single sample is the source of the 25 T cell receptor beta chains below, sequenced in a study of blood T cells in healthy people across ages. Alongside a J-beta primer mix, a sample-barcoded 5' primer served in a second PCR lasting about 6 to 12 cycles. TCRdb recomputed calls from the 5' RACE reads with MiXCR, one row per CDR3 protein. The sample lists under 2,000,000 distinct CDR3 sequences, roughly 50% occurring once. The specimen sequenced was blood. Receptors were obtained from a woman between 40 and 50 years old in good health.

The chain employs TRBV4-3 and TRBJ2-7; no definite D call. This CDR3 region has 17 residues. V lost 1 base and J 2 bases, leaving 18 bases between the germline ends. Germline V gene lookup returns CDR1 LGHNA and CDR2 YSLEER. CDR3 sequence (DNA): TGCGCCAGCAGCCAAGCCAGAGGCCGGGTCTCTCCCTACGAGCAGTACTTC. Protein sequence: CASSQARGRVSPYEQYF.

This chain uses TRBV6-2 or TRBV6-3 with TRBJ2-3, with 9 positions matching TRBD2. The CDR3 is 14 residues long. V dropped 2 bases and J dropped 4; count of bases not matched to a gene: 1. Germline V gene data show CDR1 as MNHEY and CDR2 as SVGEGT. Written as DNA, the CDR3 is TGTGCCAGCAGTTACGGACTAGCGTCAGATACGCAGTATTTT. Residues: CASSYGLASDTQYF.

This chain links TRBV12-3 or TRBV12-4 with TRBJ2-2; D is unresolved. The CDR3 has 14 amino acids. Trimming left V 5 bases short and J 0 bases short, with 7 bases between. The CDR3 sequence is CASSRPPNTGELFF. In DNA form, the CDR3 reads TGTGCCAGCAGTCGTCCCCCGAACACCGGGGAGCTGTTTTTT.

This chain joins TRBV20-1 and TRBJ2-5, with a weak D call TRBD2 (7 bases). Trimming took 0 bases from V and 4 from J, leaving 21 bases between them. CDR1 and CDR2 from the germline V gene are DFQATT and SNEGSKA (reference sequence). There are 17 residues in the CDR3. CDR3 coding DNA: TGCAGTGCTAGAGATTGGGGGGGGCGTCGGGTTGGAGAGACCCAGTACTTC. Protein sequence: CSARDWGGRRVGETQYF.

The genes are TRBV7-2 and TRBJ2-6; D might be TRBD1 (6 bases). CDR1 and CDR2 (germline): SGHTA, FQGNSA. Trimming removed 2 bases at V and 3 bases at J, with 14 bases between. This CDR3 has 17 amino acids. This chain's CDR3 is CASSLSRGPVGANVLTF. The CDR3, as DNA: TGTGCCAGCAGCTTATCCAGGGGTCCGGTTGGGGCCAACGTCCTGACTTTC.

Remarks on this clonotype: A single base separates this from a much larger clone, so it may be a read error. For the CDR3, the DNA is TGCAGCGTTGAGTGGACCAGAGAGACCCAGTACTTC. This codes for CSVEWTRETQYF. The V gene is TRBV29-1, the J gene TRBJ2-5; D not resolved. Germline-derived CDR1 and CDR2 are SQVTM and ANQGSEA. Trimming cost V 3 bases and J 4 bases, with 9 bases left between them. The CDR3 consists of 12 residues.

The CDR3 sequence is CASSHGTGPTPYNSPLHF. The CDR3 DNA sequence: TGTGCCAGCAGCCATGGGACAGGGCCTACACCTTATAATTCACCCCTCCACTTT. The chain links TRBV4-2 to TRBJ1-6; TRBD1 aligns across 9 bases. Germline CDR1 is LGHNA and CDR2 is YNFKEQ. The CDR3 length is 18 residues. The ends lost 3 bases at V and 4 bases at J; junction bases unmatched: 10.

As to this clonotype: Sequence at one end of the junction differs from germline and may be a read error. The J gene is TRBJ1-2, the V gene TRBV12-3 or TRBV12-4, with a tentative D call TRBD1 (6 bases). The CDR3 is 16 amino acids. The CDR3 DNA is TGTGCCAGCACCGATCTCAGTAGGGGGGCTAATTATGGCTACACCTTC. Residues: CASTDLSRGANYGYTF.

The J gene is TRBJ2-5, the V gene TRBV20-1, with 8 bases identical to TRBD1. The germline CDR1 and CDR2 sequences are DFQATT and SNEGSKA (reference sequence). J lost 5 bases, V lost 6 bases, and 14 bases had no gene match. CDR3 length equals 15 residues. DNA of the CDR3: TGCAGTGCCGCCTTCCCAGGGGGCCGGGCGGAGACCCAGTACTTC. Translation gives CSAAFPGGRAETQYF.

The sample holds a few counts of this clonotype. This chain links TRBV21-1 with TRBJ2-7; TRBD1, as called in the table, went unchecked against the DNA. TRBV21-1 is assigned pseudogene status. This CDR3 is 14 amino acids long. This CDR3 reads CASSKEGGGDEQYF. DNA of the CDR3: TGTGCCAGCAGCAAAGAGGGTGGGGGGGACGAGCAGTACTTC.

The gene calls are TRBV7-9 and TRBJ2-3; possible D gene TRBD2, 6 bases. V gave up 5 bases and J gave up 1 base, with 13 bases separating them. From germline, CDR1 is SEHNR and CDR2 FQNEAQ (reference sequence). There are 15 residues in the CDR3. CDR3 DNA sequence: TGTGCCAGCAGCGCCCCGTGGGAGGGCACAGATACGCAGTATTTT. Translated: CASSAPWEGTDTQYF.

This clonotype was picked up a small number of times. At one of its ends the junction is not consistent with the germline gene, which may arise from a read error. The genes are TRBV4-1 and TRBJ1-2; D is uncertain. Germline V CDR1 and CDR2: MGHRA, YSYEKL. The CDR3 totals 13 residues. The DNA for the CDR3 is TGCGCCAGCAGCCAAGGGCGGAGCTATGACTACACCTTC. Translating gives CASSQGRSYDYTF.

CDR3 in amino acids: CASSPDLRRGTGELFF. CDR3 DNA: TGCGCCAGCAGCCCCGACCTCCGTAGGGGGACCGGGGAGCTGTTTTTT. V and J are TRBV5-1 and TRBJ2-2; D may be TRBD1 (6 bases). The V end was cut by 4 bases, the J end by 5 bases, with 18 bases between. CDR1 is SGHRS and CDR2 is YFSETQ in the germline V gene. The CDR3 consists of 16 residues.

V gene TRBV18 combines with J gene TRBJ2-3; D ambiguous. V shed 0 bases and J shed 6 bases, with 10 bases lying between them. Germline CDR1 and CDR2: KGHSH and LQKENI. CDR3 length: 14 amino acids. The CDR3 reads CASSPPSSRDTQYF. The CDR3 bases are TGTGCCAGCTCACCACCTTCATCTCGGGATACGCAGTATTTT.

The J gene is TRBJ1-2, the V gene TRBV28; D remains ambiguous. Germline assignment: CDR1 MDHEN and CDR2 SYDVKM. Between the trimmed V and J ends, which lost 1 base and 4 bases, there was a span of 10 bases. The CDR3 runs to 14 residues. This chain's CDR3 is CASSLLVGSYGYTF. Written as DNA, the CDR3 is TGTGCCAGCAGTTTATTGGTGGGGAGCTATGGCTACACCTTC.

The rearrangement joins TRBV4-3 to TRBJ2-7; TRBD1 agrees at 7 bases. The CDR3 covers 15 residues. With V trimmed by 3 bases and J by 2 bases, 7 bases remained unmatched. Germline V lookup: CDR1 LGHNA, CDR2 YSLEER. The CDR3 coding sequence is TGCGCCAGCAGCCAGGCGGACAGGTTGGCCTACGAGCAGTACTTC. Translating gives CASSQADRLAYEQYF.

The chain employs TRBV15 and TRBJ2-5; no reliable D call. The CDR3 is 14 residues long. Trimming cost V 5 bases and J 5 bases, with 15 bases left between them. The V gene's germline CDR1 is LNHNV and CDR2 YYDKDF (reference sequence). CDR3 amino acids: CATSPGIDEETQYF. CDR3 nucleotides: TGTGCCACCAGCCCTGGGATCGATGAGGAGACCCAGTACTTC.

Comment on this clonotype: Because the CDR3 is missing its conserved closing phenylalanine or tryptophan, this is likely a read error. The chain is built from TRBV24-1 and TRBJ2-1; D not certain. V was cut by 5 bases and J by 1 base, with 5 bases left in between. The germline gives CDR1 KGHDR, CDR2 SFDVKD. This CDR3 spans 13 amino acids. The CDR3 DNA sequence: TGTGCCACCAGTGCACCGTCCTACAATGAGCAGTTCCTC. The encoded protein is CATSAPSYNEQFL.

The chain couples TRBV7-3 to TRBJ1-2; 8 nucleotides match TRBD1. The CDR3 has 14 amino acids. Looked up from germline, CDR1 is SGHTA and CDR2 is FQGTGA. With V trimmed by 5 bases and J by 5 bases, 7 bases remained unmatched. CDR3 in amino acids: CASSKGQAEYGYTF. The DNA of the CDR3 is TGTGCCAGCAGCAAGGGACAGGCAGAGTATGGCTACACCTTC.

CDR3 sequence: CASSQQGASNQPQHF. CDR3 bases: TGTGCCAGCAGTCAACAGGGGGCGAGCAATCAGCCCCAGCATTTT. The V call is TRBV12-3 or TRBV12-4, the J call TRBJ1-5; 9 bases match TRBD1. This CDR3 comprises 15 residues. The junction had 3 bases not matched to a gene; V was cut back by 5 bases and J by 1 base.

This clonotype appeared a few times. J is TRBJ2-7 and V is TRBV7-2, with D possibly matching TRBD2 (7 bases). Trimming left V 2 bases short and J 1 base short, with 18 bases between. This CDR3 is built from 17 residues. CDR1 and CDR2 from the germline V gene are SGHTA and FQGNSA. The CDR3 reads CASSLTPVGGLSYEQYF. For the CDR3, the DNA is TGTGCCAGCAGCTTAACACCGGTCGGGGGGCTTTCCTACGAGCAGTACTTC.

V usage is TRBV4-3 and J usage is TRBJ2-1; 9 positions match TRBD2. CDR1 LGHNA and CDR2 YSLEER come from the germline V gene. The ends lost 0 bases at V and 4 bases at J; junction bases unmatched: 4. The CDR3 has 16 residues. The CDR3 coding sequence is TGCGCCAGCAGCCAAGAGAGGCGGGGGGGTTACAATGAGCAGTTCTTC. Translating gives CASSQERRGGYNEQFF.

The rearrangement uses TRBV9 and TRBJ2-2; perhaps TRBD1 as D (6 bases). The CDR3 runs to 15 residues. The ends were cut back, 0 bases at V and 5 bases at J, with 11 bases in the middle. Germline CDR1 and CDR2: SGDLS and YYNGEE. The CDR3 loop is CASSVGGPGTGELFF. The CDR3 region has the DNA TGTGCCAGCAGCGTAGGGGGGCCGGGAACCGGGGAGCTGTTTTTT.

The V gene is TRBV20-1, the J gene TRBJ2-7, with D maybe TRBD2 (5 bases). Germline CDR1 is DFQATT and CDR2 is SNEGSKA (reference sequence). The CDR3 covers 15 residues. The V end was cut by 6 bases, the J end by 2 bases, with 20 bases between. This CDR3 is CSASFAGPTTYEQYF. CDR3 DNA sequence: TGCAGTGCCTCCTTTGCGGGTCCTACTACCTACGAGCAGTACTTC.

DNA for the CDR3: TGCAGCGTTGACATAGGTCCGAACACCGGGGAGCTGTTTTTT. It encodes CSVDIGPNTGELFF. J is TRBJ2-2 and V is TRBV29-1; D remains ambiguous. Germline-derived CDR1 and CDR2 are SQVTM and ANQGSEA. Trimming removed 3 bases from V and 0 bases from J, with 8 bases in between. CDR3 length: 14 residues.